This T cell receptor beta chain is from a study of OX40 agonist ivuxolimab in advanced cancers. General observations from the study: At 0.1 to 3.0 mg/kg and by week 6, CD4+ and CD8+ T cells in the blood had expanded clonally. Expansion of clones was among the lowest in partial responders at 0.1-3.0 mg/kg. Part of the nonresponder group also had normalized T-cell clonal expansion that was low. Average numbers of expanded clones were greater in CD8+ T cells than in CD4+.

The CDR3 is 14 residues long. Looked up from germline, CDR1 is LNHDA and CDR2 is SQIVND (reference sequence). The V gene lost 5 bases and the J gene lost 0 bases, with 10 bases spanning the gap. For this clone: Antigen specificity is unknown.

Sequencing was performed with immunoSEQ multiplex PCR; in TCRdb, only in-frame clones are kept and a portion is missing. The sample holds tens of thousands of clones, 82% seen once. Sequencing was performed on CD4+ or CD8+ T cells sorted from blood, taken in a trial of the OX40 agonist ivuxolimab. The clonotype originates from an adult with an advanced solid tumor such as melanoma, head and neck, liver or kidney cancer. The V call is TRBV19, the J call TRBJ1-2; no firm D call. The CDR3 bases are TGTGCCAGTAGTGCATGGAACCCTAACTATGGCTACACCTTC. It codes for CASSAWNPNYGYTF.